Listed here are 27 T cell receptor beta chains from one sample, sequenced in a study of response to subunit inactivated influenza vaccine. TCRdb re-analysed the RT-PCR reads in MiXCR, keeping a single row per CDR3 protein. Of 180,000 or so distinct CDR3 sequences listed, over 9.5% were seen once; the top ten hold around 28%. The same sample was also used in a study of T cells expressing NK-cell markers. According to that study: Production of TCR beta cDNA relied on 5'RACE template switching with UMIs.

This material consisted of CD8+ T cells sorted from PBMCs, taken 12 days after vaccination. The receptors shown here come from a man aged 50 to 59 who received an inactivated influenza vaccine.

This clonotype has more than one count but fewer than ten. The chain employs TRBV24-1 and TRBJ2-1; D gene unclear. CDR3 size: 13 residues. The germline V and J ends were trimmed by 5 bases and 9 bases, with 13 bases remaining between them. CDR1 KGHDR and CDR2 SFDVKD come from the germline V gene. Here the CDR3 reads CATSASALTEQFF. For the CDR3, the DNA is TGTGCCACCAGTGCGTCTGCGTTGACTGAGCAGTTCTTC.

Only a few counts were recorded for this clonotype. The rearrangement joins TRBV6-2 or TRBV6-3 to TRBJ2-1; D not certain. This CDR3 is 17 amino acids long. The V gene's germline CDR1 is MNHEY and CDR2 SVGEGT. V was clipped by 4 bases and J by 0 bases, with 16 bases between them. The CDR3 DNA is TGTGCCAGCAGTTCCCCCCTGATAGAATTCTCCTACAATGAGCAGTTCTTC. Translating it yields CASSSPLIEFSYNEQFF.

This clonotype showed up just a few times. The DNA of the CDR3 is TGTGCCAGCAGCTTAGGGGGACTAGCGGAGGACCAAGAGACCCAGTACTTC. Translation gives CASSLGGLAEDQETQYF. The genes are TRBV7-8 and TRBJ2-5; the match to TRBD2 covers 11 bases. After removal of 1 base from V and 0 bases from J, the junction contained 4 bases not matched to a gene. This CDR3 is 17 amino acids long. Germline CDR1 SGHVS, CDR2 FQNEAQ.

The chain couples TRBV6-4 to TRBJ2-5, with D maybe TRBD2 (6 bases). Germline V gene data show CDR1 as MRHNA and CDR2 as SNTAGT. The CDR3 loop spans 15 amino acids. With 3 bases removed from V and 2 bases from J, the gap between germline ends came to 13 bases. CDR3 in amino acids: CASSETDGGQETQYF. Written as DNA, the CDR3 is TGTGCCAGCAGTGAAACGGACGGGGGACAAGAGACCCAGTACTTC.

This clonotype has a handful of counts. The CDR3 coding sequence is TGCAGCGCATGGACAGGGGCCCTCTCCTACGAGCAGTACTTC. Protein product: CSAWTGALSYEQYF. This sequence joins TRBV29-1 and TRBJ2-7, with 9 bases aligning to TRBD1. The CDR3 consists of 14 residues. CDR1 and CDR2 from the germline V gene are SQVTM and ANQGSEA. The V gene end was trimmed by 7 bases and the J gene end by 0 bases; junction bases not matched to a gene: 7.

This clonotype was seen more than once but under ten times. This chain uses TRBV25-1 with TRBJ2-5, with 15 bases lining up with TRBD2. Losses at the gene ends were 8 bases for V and 3 bases for J; bases not matched to a gene: 7. Germline loops: CDR1 MGHDK, CDR2 SYGVNS. This CDR3 has 16 amino acids. CDR3 DNA: TGTGCCAGCCGCGGGACTAGCGGGAGGCTTAAAGAGACCCAGTACTTC. This translates into CASRGTSGRLKETQYF.

The chain combines TRBV4-2 with TRBJ1-1; 7 bases line up with TRBD1. V lost 3 bases, J lost 5 bases, and 9 bases stayed unmatched. Germline V gives CDR1 LGHNA, CDR2 YNFKEQ. The length of the CDR3 is 15 residues. The CDR3 sequence: CASSHPGTVLTEAFF. In DNA form, the CDR3 reads TGTGCCAGCAGCCACCCCGGGACAGTACTTACTGAAGCTTTCTTT.

This clonotype was observed a handful of times. The chain uses TRBV9 and TRBJ2-7, with TRBD1 identical over 7 bases. This CDR3 comprises 14 residues. Germline trimming cut 4 bases from V and 2 bases from J; bases unmatched to any gene: 6. Germline loops: CDR1 SGDLS, CDR2 YYNGEE. CDR3 coding DNA: TGTGCCAGCAGCATCACGGGACAGACCTACGAGCAGTACTTC. Translated: CASSITGQTYEQYF.

This chain links TRBV13 with TRBJ2-3; unclear D gene. V was shortened by 3 bases and J by 1 base, with 5 bases between the two germline ends. CDR3 length: 13 residues. CDR1 and CDR2 from the germline V gene are PRHDT and FYEKMQ (reference sequence). The CDR3 protein is CASSFTGTDTQYF. The CDR3 DNA follows: TGTGCCAGCAGCTTCACAGGCACAGATACGCAGTATTTT.

This clonotype was found a few times. The CDR3 region is CASSQGSVNYGYTF. The CDR3 coding sequence is TGTGCCAGCAGCCAAGGTTCAGTCAACTATGGCTACACCTTC. The chain is built from TRBV3-1 and TRBJ1-2; unclear D gene. The V end was cut by 1 base, the J end by 2 bases, with 8 bases between. The germline CDR1 and CDR2 sequences are LGHDT and YNNKEL (reference sequence). The CDR3 contains 14 residues.

V gene TRBV7-9 combines with J gene TRBJ1-4; TRBD1 might be the D (6 bases). The germline CDR1 and CDR2 sequences are SEHNR and FQNEAQ (reference sequence). The CDR3 loop spans 14 amino acids. The germline V and J ends were trimmed by 5 bases and 2 bases, with 9 bases remaining between them. The CDR3 bases are TGTGCCAGCAGCACCGACAGGACTAATGAAAAACTGTTTTTT. Its protein product is CASSTDRTNEKLFF.

There are many counts of this clonotype. The chain recombines TRBV10-3 with TRBJ1-6, with D possibly being TRBD1 (5 bases). CDR1 is ENHRY and CDR2 is SYGVKD in the germline V gene. V was cut by 3 bases and J by 8 bases, with 11 bases left in between. This CDR3 comprises 14 residues. This CDR3 reads CAISDRESDSPLHF. The CDR3 DNA reads TGTGCCATCAGTGACAGGGAATCGGATTCACCCCTCCACTTT.

The CDR3 DNA follows: TGTGCCGGCCAGAGCCGTCACGGTCTTAACAATGAGCAGTTCTTC. Protein product: CAGQSRHGLNNEQFF. The rearrangement joins TRBV7-9 to TRBJ2-1, with unresolved D. Germline assignment: CDR1 SEHNR and CDR2 FQNEAQ (reference sequence). V lost 11 bases to trimming and J lost 5 bases, with 22 bases between them. The CDR3 is 15 amino acids.

The sample holds a few counts of this clonotype. This chain uses TRBV6-1 with TRBJ1-1; TRBD1 matches at 7 bases. The CDR3 is 14 residues long. With V trimmed by 5 bases and J by 4 bases, 7 bases remained unmatched. Looked up from germline, CDR1 is MNHNS and CDR2 is SASEGT. CDR3 nucleotides: TGTGCCAGCAGTATCCCGGGACAGATCACTGAAGCTTTCTTT. As protein: CASSIPGQITEAFF.

This clonotype has just a few counts. The rearrangement joins TRBV2 to TRBJ2-1; D might be TRBD1 (6 bases). V lost 4 bases and J 1 base, leaving 11 bases between the germline ends. This CDR3 contains 15 residues. Germline values: CDR1 SNHLY, CDR2 FYNNEI. The CDR3: CASSVPGVSYNEQFF. The CDR3 DNA reads TGTGCCAGCAGTGTACCAGGGGTTTCCTACAATGAGCAGTTCTTC.

The chain joins TRBV6-2 or TRBV6-3 to TRBJ1-2; no definite D call. The CDR3 totals 11 residues. Germline CDR1 and CDR2: MNHEY and SVGEGT. With 0 bases removed from V and 6 bases from J, the gap between germline ends came to 2 bases. In nucleotides, the CDR3 is TGTGCCAGCAGTTACTCACATGGCTACACCTTC. It codes for CASSYSHGYTF.

The chain is built from TRBV2 and TRBJ2-2; possibly TRBD2 for D (6 bases). CDR3 length equals 16 residues. V was shortened by 3 bases and J by 5 bases, with 16 bases between the two germline ends. In germline, CDR1 is SNHLY, CDR2 FYNNEI. The CDR3 loop is CASSDSGASATGELFF. CDR3 nucleotides: TGTGCCAGCAGTGACAGTGGGGCTAGCGCGACCGGGGAGCTGTTTTTT.

This clonotype was seen at least ten times. The V and J genes are TRBV7-8 and TRBJ1-5; D gene uncertain. The CDR3 totals 13 residues. CDR1 SGHVS and CDR2 FQNEAQ come from the germline V gene. V was clipped by 6 bases and J by 6 bases, with 12 bases between them. The CDR3 bases are TGTGCCAGCAGTTTGGGTTTGGGTCAGCCCCAGCATTTT. Protein product: CASSLGLGQPQHF.

The CDR3 DNA sequence: TGTGCCAGCAGCGTAGGCGGGAGCCCCCACTACAATGAGCAGTTCTTC. Its protein product is CASSVGGSPHYNEQFF. The rearrangement uses TRBV9 and TRBJ2-1; TRBD2 matches at 7 bases. Germline V gene lookup returns CDR1 SGDLS and CDR2 YYNGEE. V lost 0 bases to trimming and J lost 3 bases; unmatched junction nucleotides: 6. The CDR3 loop spans 16 amino acids.

J is TRBJ2-2 and V is TRBV30; the D is unclear. The germline CDR1 and CDR2 sequences are GTSNPN and SVGIG (reference sequence). V was clipped by 7 bases and J by 5 bases, with 20 bases between them. This CDR3 comprises 15 residues. The CDR3 reads CASSLGKMRTGELFF. For the CDR3, the DNA is TGTGCCTCCTCCCTGGGGAAGATGCGGACCGGGGAGCTGTTTTTT.

This clonotype came up many times. This sequence joins TRBV12-3 or TRBV12-4 and TRBJ2-1; D possibly corresponds to TRBD2 (5 bases). The CDR3 is 11 residues long. Trimming cost V 5 bases and J 10 bases, with 9 bases left between them. The CDR3 spells CASSPGVEQFF. CDR3 DNA: TGTGCCAGCAGTCCCGGGGTAGAGCAGTTCTTC.

This rearrangement joins TRBV24-1 to TRBJ2-3, with TRBD1 matching 8 bases. Per germline, CDR1 KGHDR and CDR2 SFDVKD. This CDR3 is built from 18 residues. J was trimmed by 3 bases and V by 2 bases; bases with no gene match: 12. The DNA of the CDR3 is TGTGCCACCAGTGATTCCGGGACAGGTTTTGATAGGACAGATACGCAGTATTTT. This codes for CATSDSGTGFDRTDTQYF.

This chain connects TRBV6-1 to TRBJ2-1; 7 positions match TRBD1. Looked up from germline, CDR1 is MNHNS and CDR2 is SASEGT. This CDR3 has 16 residues. The trim removed 7 bases at V and 0 bases at J, leaving 9 bases unmatched. The CDR3 region has the DNA TGTGCCAGCAACGGACAGGTCCTCAGCTCCTACAATGAGCAGTTCTTC. Translation: CASNGQVLSSYNEQFF.

This chain links TRBV4-1 with TRBJ2-7, with no clear D. V was pared by 4 bases and J by 2 bases, with 18 bases between. Germline V lookup: CDR1 MGHRA, CDR2 YSYEKL. The length of the CDR3 is 16 residues. CDR3 sequence reads: CASSPQSAAVAYEQYF. Written as DNA, the CDR3 is TGCGCCAGCAGCCCCCAGTCCGCGGCTGTAGCCTACGAGCAGTACTTC.

This clonotype was recorded once. The rearrangement uses TRBV29-1 and TRBJ1-2; no firm D call. This CDR3 has 13 amino acids. V gave up 0 bases and J gave up 3 bases, with 8 bases separating them. Germline CDR1 is SQVTM and CDR2 is ANQGSEA. The DNA of the CDR3 is TGCAGCGTTGAAGAACGGCAGGACTATGGCTACACCTTC. It codes for CSVEERQDYGYTF.

The chain carries TRBV10-3 and TRBJ2-1; 11 positions agree with TRBD2. Germline V gene sequence: CDR1 ENHRY, CDR2 SYGVKD. The CDR3 extends over 14 amino acids. In nucleotides, the CDR3 is TGTGCGATCGGGCAGACTAGCGGGGCCAATGAGCAGTTCTTC. It yields the protein CAIGQTSGANEQFF.

This chain joins TRBV11-1 and TRBJ2-1; a weak D match, TRBD2 (5 bases). Deletions cut 1 base from V and 4 bases from J, with 20 bases between. Germline V CDR1 and CDR2: SGHAT, FQDESV (reference sequence). The CDR3 is 18 residues long. The CDR3 loop reads CASSLEEKLWTSYNEQFF. CDR3 sequence (DNA): TGTGCCAGCAGCTTAGAGGAAAAGCTCTGGACTTCTTACAATGAGCAGTTCTTC.